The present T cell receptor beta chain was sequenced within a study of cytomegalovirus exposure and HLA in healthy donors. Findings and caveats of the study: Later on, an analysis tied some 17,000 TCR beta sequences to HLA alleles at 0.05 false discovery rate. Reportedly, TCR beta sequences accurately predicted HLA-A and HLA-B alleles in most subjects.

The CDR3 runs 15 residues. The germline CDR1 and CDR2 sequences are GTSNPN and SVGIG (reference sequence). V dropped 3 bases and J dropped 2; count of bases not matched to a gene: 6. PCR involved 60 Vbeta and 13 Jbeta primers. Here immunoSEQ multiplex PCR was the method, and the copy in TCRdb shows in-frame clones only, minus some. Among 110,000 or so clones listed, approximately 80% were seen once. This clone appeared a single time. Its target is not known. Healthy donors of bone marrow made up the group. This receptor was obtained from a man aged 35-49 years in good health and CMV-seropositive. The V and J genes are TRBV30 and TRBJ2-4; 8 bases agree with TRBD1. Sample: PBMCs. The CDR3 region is CAWSLDRGSKNIQYF. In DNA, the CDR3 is TGTGCCTGGAGCCTCGACAGGGGATCCAAAAACATTCAGTACTTC.